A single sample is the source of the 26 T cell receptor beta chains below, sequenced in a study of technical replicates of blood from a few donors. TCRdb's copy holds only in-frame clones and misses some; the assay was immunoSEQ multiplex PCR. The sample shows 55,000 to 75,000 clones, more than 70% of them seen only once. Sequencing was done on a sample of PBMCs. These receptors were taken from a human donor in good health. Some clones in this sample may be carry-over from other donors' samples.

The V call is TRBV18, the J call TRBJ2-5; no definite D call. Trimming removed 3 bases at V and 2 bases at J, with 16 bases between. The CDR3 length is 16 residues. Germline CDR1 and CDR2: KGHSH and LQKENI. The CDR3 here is CASSPTPRYGQETQYF. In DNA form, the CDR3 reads TGTGCCAGCTCACCGACCCCCAGGTACGGTCAAGAGACCCAGTACTTC.

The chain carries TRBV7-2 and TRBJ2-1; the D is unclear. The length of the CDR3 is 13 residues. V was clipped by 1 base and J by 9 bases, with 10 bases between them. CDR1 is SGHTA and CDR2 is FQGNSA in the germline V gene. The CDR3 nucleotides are TGTGCCAGCAGCTTAGGGGCTCCTGCTGAGCAGTTCTTC. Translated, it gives CASSLGAPAEQFF.

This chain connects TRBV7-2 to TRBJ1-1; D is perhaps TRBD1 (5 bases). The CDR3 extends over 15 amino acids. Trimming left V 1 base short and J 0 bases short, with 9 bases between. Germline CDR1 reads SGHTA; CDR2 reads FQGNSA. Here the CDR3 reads CASSLGQLMNTEAFF. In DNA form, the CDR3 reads TGTGCCAGCAGCTTAGGACAGCTGATGAACACTGAAGCTTTCTTT.

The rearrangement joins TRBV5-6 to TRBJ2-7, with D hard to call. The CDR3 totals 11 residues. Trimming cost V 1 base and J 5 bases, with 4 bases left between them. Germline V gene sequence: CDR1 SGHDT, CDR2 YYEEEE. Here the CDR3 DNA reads TGTGCCAGCAGCTTGTTTAACGAGCAGTACTTC. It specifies CASSLFNEQYF.

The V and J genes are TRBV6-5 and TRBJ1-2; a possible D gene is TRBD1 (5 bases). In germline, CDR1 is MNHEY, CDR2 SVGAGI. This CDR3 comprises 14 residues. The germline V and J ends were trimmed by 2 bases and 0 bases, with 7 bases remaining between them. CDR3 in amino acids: CASSYDSSNYGYTF. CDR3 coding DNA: TGTGCCAGCAGTTACGACAGTTCTAACTATGGCTACACCTTC.

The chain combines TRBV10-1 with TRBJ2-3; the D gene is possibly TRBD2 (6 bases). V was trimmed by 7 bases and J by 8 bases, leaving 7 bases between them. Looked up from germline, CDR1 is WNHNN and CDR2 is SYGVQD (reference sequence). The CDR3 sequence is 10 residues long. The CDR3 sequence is CASTGVTQYF. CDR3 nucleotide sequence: TGCGCCAGCACGGGGGTTACGCAGTATTTT.

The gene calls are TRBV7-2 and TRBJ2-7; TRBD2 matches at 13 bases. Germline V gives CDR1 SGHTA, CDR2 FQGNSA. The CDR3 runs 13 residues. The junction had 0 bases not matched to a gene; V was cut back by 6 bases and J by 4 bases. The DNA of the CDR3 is TGTGCCAGCAGGACTAGCGGGAGGTACGAGCAGTACTTC. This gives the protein CASRTSGRYEQYF.

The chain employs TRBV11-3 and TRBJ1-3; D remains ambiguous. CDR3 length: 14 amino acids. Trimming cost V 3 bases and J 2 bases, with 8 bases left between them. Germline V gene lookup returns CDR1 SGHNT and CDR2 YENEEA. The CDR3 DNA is TGTGCCAGCAGCTTGGACGGGACTGGAAACACCATATATTTT. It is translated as CASSLDGTGNTIYF.

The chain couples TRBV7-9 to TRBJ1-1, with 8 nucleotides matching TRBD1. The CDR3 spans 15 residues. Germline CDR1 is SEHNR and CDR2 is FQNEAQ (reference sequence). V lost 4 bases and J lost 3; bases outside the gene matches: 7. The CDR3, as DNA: TGTGCCAGCAGCTCCCAGGGGGCAAGGCACACTGAAGCTTTCTTT. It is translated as CASSSQGARHTEAFF.

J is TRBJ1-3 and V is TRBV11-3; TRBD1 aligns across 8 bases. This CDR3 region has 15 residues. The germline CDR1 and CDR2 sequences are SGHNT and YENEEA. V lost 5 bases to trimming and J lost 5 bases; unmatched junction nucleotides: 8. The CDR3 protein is CASSPGQGRRNTIYF. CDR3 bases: TGTGCCAGCAGCCCAGGACAGGGTCGACGAAACACCATATATTTT.

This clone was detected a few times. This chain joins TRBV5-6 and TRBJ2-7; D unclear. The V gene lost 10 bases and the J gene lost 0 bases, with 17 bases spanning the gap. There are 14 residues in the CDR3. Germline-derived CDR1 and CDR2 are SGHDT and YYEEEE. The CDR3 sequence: CASRRGSVSYEQYF. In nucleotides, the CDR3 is TGTGCCTCACGCCGCGGTTCGGTCTCCTACGAGCAGTACTTC. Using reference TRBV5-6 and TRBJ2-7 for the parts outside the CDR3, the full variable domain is DAGVTQSPTHLIKTRGQQVTLRCSPKSGHDTVSWYQQALGQGPQFIFQYYEEEERQRGNFPDRFSGHQFPNYSSELNVNALLLGDSALYLCASRRGSVSYEQYFGPGTRLTVT.

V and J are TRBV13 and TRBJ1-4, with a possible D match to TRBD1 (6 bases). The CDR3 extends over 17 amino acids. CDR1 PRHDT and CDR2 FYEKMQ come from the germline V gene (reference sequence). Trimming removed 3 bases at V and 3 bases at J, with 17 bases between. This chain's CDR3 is CASSFIRGWEANEKLFF. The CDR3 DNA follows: TGTGCCAGCAGCTTCATCAGGGGATGGGAAGCTAATGAAAAACTGTTTTTT.

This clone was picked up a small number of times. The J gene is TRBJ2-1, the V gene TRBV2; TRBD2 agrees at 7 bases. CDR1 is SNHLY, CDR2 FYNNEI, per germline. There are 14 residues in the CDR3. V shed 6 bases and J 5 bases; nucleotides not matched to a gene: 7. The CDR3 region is CASRGTGTNNEQFF. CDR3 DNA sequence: TGTGCCAGCAGGGGGACTGGGACTAACAATGAGCAGTTCTTC.

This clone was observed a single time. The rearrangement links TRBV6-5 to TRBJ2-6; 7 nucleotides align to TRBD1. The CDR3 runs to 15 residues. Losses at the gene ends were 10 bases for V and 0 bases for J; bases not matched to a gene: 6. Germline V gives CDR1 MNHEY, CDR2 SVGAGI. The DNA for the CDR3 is TGTGCCACCCGGGACAGATACTCTGGGGCCAACGTCCTGACTTTC. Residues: CATRDRYSGANVLTF.

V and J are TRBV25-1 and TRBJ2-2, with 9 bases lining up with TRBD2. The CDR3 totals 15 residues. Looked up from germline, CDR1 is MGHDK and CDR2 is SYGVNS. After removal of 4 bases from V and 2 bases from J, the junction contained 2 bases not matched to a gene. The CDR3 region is CASSATSGNTGELFF. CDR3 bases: TGTGCCAGCAGTGCGACTAGCGGAAACACCGGGGAGCTGTTTTTT.

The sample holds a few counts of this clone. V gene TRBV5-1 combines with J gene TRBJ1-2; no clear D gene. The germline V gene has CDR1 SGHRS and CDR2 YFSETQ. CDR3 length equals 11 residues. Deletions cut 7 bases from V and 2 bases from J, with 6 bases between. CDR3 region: CASGENYGYTF. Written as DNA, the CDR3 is TGCGCCAGCGGAGAAAACTATGGCTACACCTTC.

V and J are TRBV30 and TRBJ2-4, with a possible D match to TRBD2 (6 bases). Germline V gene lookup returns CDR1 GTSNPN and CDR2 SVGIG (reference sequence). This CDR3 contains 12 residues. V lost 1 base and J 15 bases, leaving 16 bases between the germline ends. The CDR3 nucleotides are TGTGCCTGGAGTGCCGGGACTTCAGATCCGTACTTC. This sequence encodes CAWSAGTSDPYF.

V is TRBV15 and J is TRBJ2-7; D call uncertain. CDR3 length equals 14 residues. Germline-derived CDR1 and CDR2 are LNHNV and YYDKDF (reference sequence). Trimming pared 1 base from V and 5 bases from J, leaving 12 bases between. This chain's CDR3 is CATSRVLSQDEQYF. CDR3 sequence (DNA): TGTGCCACCAGCAGAGTGCTGTCTCAGGACGAGCAGTACTTC.

CDR3 sequence (DNA): TGTGCCAGCAGTTACGCAGGGGTTGGGAACACTGAAGCTTTCTTT. It encodes CASSYAGVGNTEAFF. The chain combines TRBV6-6 with TRBJ1-1; maybe TRBD1 (6 bases). Germline assignment: CDR1 MNHNY and CDR2 SVGAGI (reference sequence). This CDR3 is built from 15 residues. Trimming cost V 2 bases and J 1 base, with 11 bases left between them.

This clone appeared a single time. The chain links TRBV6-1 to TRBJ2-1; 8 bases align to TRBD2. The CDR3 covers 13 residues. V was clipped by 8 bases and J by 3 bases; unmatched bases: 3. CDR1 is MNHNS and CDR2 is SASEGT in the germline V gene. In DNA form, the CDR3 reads TGTGCCAGCGAGCGGGAGCTCTACAATGAGCAGTTCTTC. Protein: CASERELYNEQFF.

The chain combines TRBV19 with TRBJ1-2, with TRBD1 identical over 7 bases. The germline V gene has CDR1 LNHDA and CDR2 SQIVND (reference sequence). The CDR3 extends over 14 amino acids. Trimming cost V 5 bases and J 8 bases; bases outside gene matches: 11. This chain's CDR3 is CASSAAGLQGGYTF. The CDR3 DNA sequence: TGTGCCAGTAGTGCGGCAGGGCTACAGGGGGGCTACACCTTC.

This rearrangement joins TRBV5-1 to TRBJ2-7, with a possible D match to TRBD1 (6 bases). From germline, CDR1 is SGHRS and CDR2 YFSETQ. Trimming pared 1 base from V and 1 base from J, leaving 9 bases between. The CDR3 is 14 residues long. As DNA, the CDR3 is TGCGCCAGCAGCTTGACAGGGATGTCCTACGAGCAGTACTTC. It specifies CASSLTGMSYEQYF.

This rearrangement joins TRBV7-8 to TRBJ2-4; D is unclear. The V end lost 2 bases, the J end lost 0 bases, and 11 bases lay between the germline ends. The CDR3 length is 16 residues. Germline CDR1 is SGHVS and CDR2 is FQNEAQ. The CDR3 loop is CASSLPSTLAKNIQYF. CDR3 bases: TGTGCCAGCAGCTTACCGAGCACCCTAGCCAAAAACATTCAGTACTTC. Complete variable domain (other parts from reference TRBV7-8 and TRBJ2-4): GAGVSQSPRYKVAKRGQDVALRCDPISGHVSLFWYQQALGQGPEFLTYFQNEAQLDKSGLPSDRFFAERPEGSVSTLKIQRTQQEDSAVYLCASSLPSTLAKNIQYFGAGTRLSVL.

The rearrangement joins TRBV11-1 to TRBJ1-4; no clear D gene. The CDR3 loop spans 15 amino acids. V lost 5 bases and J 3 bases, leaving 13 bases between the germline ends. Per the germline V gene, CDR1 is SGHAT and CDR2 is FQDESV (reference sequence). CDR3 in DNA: TGTGCCAGCAGCCAACGAACAGTTCCTAATGAAAAACTGTTTTTT. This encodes CASSQRTVPNEKLFF.

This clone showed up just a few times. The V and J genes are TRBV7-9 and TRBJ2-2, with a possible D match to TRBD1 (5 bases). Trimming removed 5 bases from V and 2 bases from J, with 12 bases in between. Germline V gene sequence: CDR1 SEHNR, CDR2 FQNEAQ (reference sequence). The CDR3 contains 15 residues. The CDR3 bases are TGTGCCAGCAGCCCCGGGCAGGGAAACACCGGGGAGCTGTTTTTT. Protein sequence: CASSPGQGNTGELFF.

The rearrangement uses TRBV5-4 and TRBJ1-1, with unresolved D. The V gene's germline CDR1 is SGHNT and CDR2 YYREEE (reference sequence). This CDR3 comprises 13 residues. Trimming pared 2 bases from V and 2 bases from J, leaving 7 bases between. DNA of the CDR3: TGTGCCAGCAGCTTACAATTAAACACTGAAGCTTTCTTT. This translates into CASSLQLNTEAFF.